This TCR beta chain was observed in a study of cytomegalovirus exposure and HLA in healthy donors. As for the study in general: Earlier work reported around 110 million unique TCR beta sequences from about 170 million T cells. Study observations and caveats: TCR beta sequences reportedly predicted most subjects' HLA-A and HLA-B alleles accurately. Other equally common chains were less clonally expanded than HLA-associated TCR beta chains, a later analysis showed. Further analysis was carried out later, and it showed several of the most significant clusters appearing linked to common viral pathogens.

13 Jbeta primers and 60 Vbeta primers were used for the PCR. The assay was immunoSEQ multiplex PCR, and TCRdb's table has in-frame clones only and misses some. The sample's table shows about 140,000 clones. This CDR3 contains 14 residues. CDR1 and CDR2 (germline): GTSNPN, SVGIG (reference sequence). The V and J ends lost 1 base and 0 bases respectively, with 9 bases between them. Turning to this clone: Its target is unknown.

The chain combines TRBV30 with TRBJ1-1; no clear D gene. Sample: PBMCs. The sequence came from a woman aged 18-29 years in good health and CMV-seronegative. CDR3: CAWSDLRMNTEAFF. In nucleotides, the CDR3 is TGTGCCTGGAGTGATCTACGTATGAACACTGAAGCTTTCTTT.